The clone carrying this TCR beta chain came up many times. Its antigen is unknown. Deletions cut 0 bases from V and 4 bases from J, with 12 bases between. The germline V gene encodes CDR1 DFQATT and CDR2 SNEGSKA (reference sequence). The CDR3 consists of 15 residues. The entry originates in a study of T cells in Graves' hyperthyroidism and ophthalmopathy. About the study: Before any treatment, at initial diagnosis, peripheral blood was collected.

General study results and limits: Most expanded thyroid clonotypes above 0.001 recurred in blood. Stable hyperthyroidism and ophthalmopathy were separated using 13 V-J signatures.

The investigators amplified TCR beta CDR3 regions from RNA transcripts. Initially, a first-round RT-PCR of the TCR CDR3 employed the HTBI primer set. TCRdb re-called the multiplex PCR reads through MiXCR, storing one row per CDR3 protein. The sample holds approximately 430,000 distinct CDR3 sequences, roughly 15% seen once. This sequence originates from a man aged 18-30 years with Graves' ophthalmopathy. The J gene is TRBJ1-4, the V gene TRBV20-1; D gene unclear. The specimen sequenced was blood. The CDR3 DNA follows: TGCAGTGCTAGAGATTGGACGGGTAATAATGAAAAACTGTTTTTT. Protein product: CSARDWTGNNEKLFF.